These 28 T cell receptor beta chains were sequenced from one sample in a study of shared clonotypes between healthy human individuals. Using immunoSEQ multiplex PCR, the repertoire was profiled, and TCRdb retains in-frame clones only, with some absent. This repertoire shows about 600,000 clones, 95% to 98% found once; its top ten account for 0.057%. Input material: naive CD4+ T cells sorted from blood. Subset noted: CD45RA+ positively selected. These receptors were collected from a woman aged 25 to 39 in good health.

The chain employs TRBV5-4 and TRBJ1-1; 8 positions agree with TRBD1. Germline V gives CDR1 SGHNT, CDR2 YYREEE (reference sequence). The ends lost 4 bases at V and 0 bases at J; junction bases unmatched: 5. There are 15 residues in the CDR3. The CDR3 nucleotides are TGTGCCAGCAGCAGGAGGACAGGGATGAACACTGAAGCTTTCTTT. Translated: CASSRRTGMNTEAFF.

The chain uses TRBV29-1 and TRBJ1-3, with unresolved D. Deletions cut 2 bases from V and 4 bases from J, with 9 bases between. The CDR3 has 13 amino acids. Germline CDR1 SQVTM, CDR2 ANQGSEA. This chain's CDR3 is CSVEITSGNTIYF. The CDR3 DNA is TGCAGCGTTGAAATTACATCAGGAAACACCATATATTTT.

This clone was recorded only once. As DNA, the CDR3 is TGCGCCAGCAGCTTGGTTCCGGGGCCCCAGAAGAACGAGCAGTACTTC. It yields the protein CASSLVPGPQKNEQYF. The chain couples TRBV5-1 to TRBJ2-5; TRBD1 or TRBD2 may be the D gene (5 bases each). The closer fit of TRBJ2-7 to the DNA end suggests the J call may be wrong. The CDR3 sequence is 16 residues long. From germline, CDR1 is SGHRS and CDR2 YFSETQ.

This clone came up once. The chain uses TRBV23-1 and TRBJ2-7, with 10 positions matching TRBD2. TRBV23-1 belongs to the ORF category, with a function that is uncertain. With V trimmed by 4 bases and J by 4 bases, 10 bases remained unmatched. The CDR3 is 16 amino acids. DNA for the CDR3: TGCGCCAGCAGTCCTAGCGGGAGTAGATTCCGGTACGAGCAGTACTTC. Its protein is CASSPSGSRFRYEQYF.

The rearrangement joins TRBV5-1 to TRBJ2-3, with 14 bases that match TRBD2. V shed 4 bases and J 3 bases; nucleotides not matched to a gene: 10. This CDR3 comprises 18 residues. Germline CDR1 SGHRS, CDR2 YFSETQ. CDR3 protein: CASSAGPGTSGRTDTQYF. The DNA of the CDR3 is TGCGCCAGCAGCGCAGGCCCCGGGACTAGCGGGAGAACAGATACGCAGTATTTT.

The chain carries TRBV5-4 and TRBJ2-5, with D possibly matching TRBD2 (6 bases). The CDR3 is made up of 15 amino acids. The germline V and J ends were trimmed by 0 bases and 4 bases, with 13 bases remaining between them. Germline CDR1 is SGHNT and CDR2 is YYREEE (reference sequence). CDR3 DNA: TGTGCCAGCAGCTTGGGCGGGATAGGTGCAGAGACCCAGTACTTC. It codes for CASSLGGIGAETQYF. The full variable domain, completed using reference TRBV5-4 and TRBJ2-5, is ETGVTQSPTHLIKTRGQQVTLRCSSQSGHNTVSWYQQALGQGPQFIFQYYREEENGRGNFPPRFSGLQFPNYSSELNVNALELDDSALYLCASSLGGIGAETQYFGPGTRLLVL.

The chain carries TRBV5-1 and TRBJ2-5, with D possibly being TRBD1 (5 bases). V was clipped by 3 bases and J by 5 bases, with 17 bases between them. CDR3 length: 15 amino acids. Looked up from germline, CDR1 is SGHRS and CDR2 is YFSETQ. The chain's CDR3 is CASSYSTQGRETQYF. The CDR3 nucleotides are TGCGCCAGCAGCTACAGCACGCAGGGCAGGGAGACCCAGTACTTC.

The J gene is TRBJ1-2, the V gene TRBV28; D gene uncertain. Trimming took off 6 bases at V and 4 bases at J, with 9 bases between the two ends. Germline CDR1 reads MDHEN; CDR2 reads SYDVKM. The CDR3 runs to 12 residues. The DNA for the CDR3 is TGTGCCAGCAGCCACTACTTCTATGGCTACACCTTC. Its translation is CASSHYFYGYTF.

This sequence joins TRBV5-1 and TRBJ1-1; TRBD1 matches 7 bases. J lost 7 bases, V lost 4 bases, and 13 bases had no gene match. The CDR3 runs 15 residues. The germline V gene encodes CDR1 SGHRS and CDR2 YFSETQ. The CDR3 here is CASSLQGRETGEAFF. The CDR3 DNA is TGCGCCAGCAGCCTACAGGGGAGGGAGACGGGTGAAGCTTTCTTT.

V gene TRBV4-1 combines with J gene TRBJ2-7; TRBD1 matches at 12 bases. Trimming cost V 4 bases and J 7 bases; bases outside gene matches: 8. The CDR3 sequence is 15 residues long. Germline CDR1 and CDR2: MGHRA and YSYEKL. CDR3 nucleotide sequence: TGCGCCAGCAGCCCCCCGGGACAGGGGGCGAATGAGCAGTACTTC. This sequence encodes CASSPPGQGANEQYF.

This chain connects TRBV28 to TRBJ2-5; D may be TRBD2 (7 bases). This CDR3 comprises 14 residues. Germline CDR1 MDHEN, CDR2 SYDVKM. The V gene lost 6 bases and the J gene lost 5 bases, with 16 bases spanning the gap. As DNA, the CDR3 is TGTGCCAGCAGCCTGGGGGGGCTGGGGGAGACCCAGTACTTC. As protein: CASSLGGLGETQYF. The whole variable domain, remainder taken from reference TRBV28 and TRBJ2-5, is DVKVTQSSRYLVKRTGEKVFLECVQDMDHENMFWYRQDPGLGLRLIYFSYDVKMKEKGDIPEGYSVSREKKERFSLILESASTNQTSMYLCASSLGGLGETQYFGPGTRLLVL.

The CDR3 DNA follows: TGCGCCAGCAGCCCGGGGCCGGACATTCCCTCCTACGAGCAGTACTTC. This sequence encodes CASSPGPDIPSYEQYF. The V and J genes are TRBV4-1 and TRBJ2-5; D tentatively reads TRBD1 or TRBD2 (5 bases each). The assigned J gene may be wrong: the sequence end matches TRBJ2-7 better. CDR3 length equals 16 residues. Germline V CDR1 and CDR2: MGHRA, YSYEKL.

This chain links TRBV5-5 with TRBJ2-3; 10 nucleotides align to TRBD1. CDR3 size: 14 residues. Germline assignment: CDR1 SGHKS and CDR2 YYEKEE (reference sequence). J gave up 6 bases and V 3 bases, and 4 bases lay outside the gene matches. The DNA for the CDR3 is TGTGCCAGCAGCTCGACAGGGGGCCCGGATACGCAGTATTTT. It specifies CASSSTGGPDTQYF.

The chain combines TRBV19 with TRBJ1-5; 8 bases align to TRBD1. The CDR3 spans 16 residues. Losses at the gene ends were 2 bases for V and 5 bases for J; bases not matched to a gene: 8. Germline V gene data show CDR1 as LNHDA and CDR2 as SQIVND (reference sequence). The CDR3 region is CASSIPGRGLDQPQHF. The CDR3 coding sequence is TGTGCCAGTAGTATACCAGGCAGGGGGCTTGATCAGCCCCAGCATTTT.

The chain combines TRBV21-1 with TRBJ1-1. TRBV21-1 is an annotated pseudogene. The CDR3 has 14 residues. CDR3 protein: CASTLLQGGTEAFF. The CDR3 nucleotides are TGTGCCAGCACCCTTCTACAGGGAGGCACTGAAGCTTTCTTT.

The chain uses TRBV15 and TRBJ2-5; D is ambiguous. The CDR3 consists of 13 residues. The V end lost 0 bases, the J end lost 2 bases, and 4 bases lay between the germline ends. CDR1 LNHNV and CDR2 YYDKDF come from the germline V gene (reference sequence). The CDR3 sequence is CATSRDNQETQYF. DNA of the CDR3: TGTGCCACCAGCAGAGATAATCAAGAGACCCAGTACTTC.

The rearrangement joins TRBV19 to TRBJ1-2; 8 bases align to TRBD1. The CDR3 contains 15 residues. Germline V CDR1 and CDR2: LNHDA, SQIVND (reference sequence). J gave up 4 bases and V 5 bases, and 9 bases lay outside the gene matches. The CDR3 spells CASSLRRQGLYGYTF. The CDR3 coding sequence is TGTGCCAGTAGTCTGCGACGACAGGGGCTCTATGGCTACACCTTC.

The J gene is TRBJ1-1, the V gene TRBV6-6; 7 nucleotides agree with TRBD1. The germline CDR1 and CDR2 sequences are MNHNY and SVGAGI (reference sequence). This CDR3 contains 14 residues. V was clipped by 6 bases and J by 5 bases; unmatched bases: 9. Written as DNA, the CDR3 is TGTGCCAGCAGCCCGGGGGCAGGGGGGACTGAAGCTTTCTTT. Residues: CASSPGAGGTEAFF.

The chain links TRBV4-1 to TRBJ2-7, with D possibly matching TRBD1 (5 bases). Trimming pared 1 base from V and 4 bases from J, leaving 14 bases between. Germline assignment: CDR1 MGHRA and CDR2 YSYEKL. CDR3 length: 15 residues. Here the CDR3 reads CASSQGWGRGYEQYF. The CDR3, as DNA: TGCGCCAGCAGCCAAGGATGGGGCCGCGGTTACGAGCAGTACTTC.

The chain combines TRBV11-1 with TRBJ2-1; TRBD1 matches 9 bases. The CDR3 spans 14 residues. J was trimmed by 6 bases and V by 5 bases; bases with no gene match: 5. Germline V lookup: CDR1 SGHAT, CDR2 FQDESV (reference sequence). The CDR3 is CASSRGQGINEQFF. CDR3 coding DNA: TGTGCCAGCAGCCGGGGACAGGGTATCAATGAGCAGTTCTTC. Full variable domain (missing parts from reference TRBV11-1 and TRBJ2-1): EAEVAQSPRYKITEKSQAVAFWCDPISGHATLYWYRQILGQGPELLVQFQDESVVDDSQLPKDRFSAERLKGVDSTLKIQPAELGDSAMYLCASSRGQGINEQFFGPGTRLTVL.

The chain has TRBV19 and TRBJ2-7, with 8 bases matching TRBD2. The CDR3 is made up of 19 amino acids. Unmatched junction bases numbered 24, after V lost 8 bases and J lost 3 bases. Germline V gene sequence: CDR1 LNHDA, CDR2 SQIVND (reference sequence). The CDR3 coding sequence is TGTGCCAGTCGGACGACGCGGGGGGCTACGGGAGGACCCATCTACGAGCAGTACTTC. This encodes CASRTTRGATGGPIYEQYF.

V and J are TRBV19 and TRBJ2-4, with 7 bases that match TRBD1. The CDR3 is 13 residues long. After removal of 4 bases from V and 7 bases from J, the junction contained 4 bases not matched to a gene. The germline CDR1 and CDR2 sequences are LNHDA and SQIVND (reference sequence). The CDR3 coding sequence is TGTGCCAGTAGTAGACAGGGTCCGAACATTCAGTACTTC. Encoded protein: CASSRQGPNIQYF.

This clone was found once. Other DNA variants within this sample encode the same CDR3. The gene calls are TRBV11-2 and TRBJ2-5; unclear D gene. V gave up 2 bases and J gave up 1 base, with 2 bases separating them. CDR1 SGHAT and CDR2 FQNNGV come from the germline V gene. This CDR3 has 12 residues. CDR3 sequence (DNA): TGTGCCAGCAGCTTAACCCAAGAGACCCAGTACTTC. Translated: CASSLTQETQYF.

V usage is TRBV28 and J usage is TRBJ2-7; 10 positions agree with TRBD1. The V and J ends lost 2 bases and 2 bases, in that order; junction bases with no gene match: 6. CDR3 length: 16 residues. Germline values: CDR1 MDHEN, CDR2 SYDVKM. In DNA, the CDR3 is TGTGCCAGCAGTTTAGGTGTTGGGACAGGGGCCTACGAGCAGTACTTC. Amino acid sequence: CASSLGVGTGAYEQYF.

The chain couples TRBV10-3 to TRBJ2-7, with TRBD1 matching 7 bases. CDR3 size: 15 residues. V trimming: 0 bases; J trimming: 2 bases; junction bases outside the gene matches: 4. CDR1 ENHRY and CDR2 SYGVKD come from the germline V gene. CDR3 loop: CAISESGTAAYEQYF. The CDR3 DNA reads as TGTGCCATCAGTGAGTCGGGGACAGCCGCCTACGAGCAGTACTTC.

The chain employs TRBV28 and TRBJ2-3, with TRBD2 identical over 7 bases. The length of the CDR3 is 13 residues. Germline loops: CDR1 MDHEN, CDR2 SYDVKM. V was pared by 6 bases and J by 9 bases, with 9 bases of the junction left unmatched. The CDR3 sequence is CASRIESGKTQYF. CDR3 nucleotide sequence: TGTGCCAGCAGGATAGAGAGCGGGAAGACGCAGTATTTT.

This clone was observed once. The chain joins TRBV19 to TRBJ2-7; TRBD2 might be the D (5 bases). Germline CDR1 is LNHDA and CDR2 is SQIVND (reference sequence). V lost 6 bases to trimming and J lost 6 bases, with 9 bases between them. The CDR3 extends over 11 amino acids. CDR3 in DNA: TGTGCCAGTAGCGCCCGGGGCGAGCAGTACTTC. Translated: CASSARGEQYF.

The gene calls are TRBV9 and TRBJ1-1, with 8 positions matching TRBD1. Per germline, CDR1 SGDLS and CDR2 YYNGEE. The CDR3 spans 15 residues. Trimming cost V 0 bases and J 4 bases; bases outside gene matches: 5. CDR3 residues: CASSVEAGGTTEAFF. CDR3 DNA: TGTGCCAGCAGCGTAGAGGCAGGGGGCACCACTGAAGCTTTCTTT.